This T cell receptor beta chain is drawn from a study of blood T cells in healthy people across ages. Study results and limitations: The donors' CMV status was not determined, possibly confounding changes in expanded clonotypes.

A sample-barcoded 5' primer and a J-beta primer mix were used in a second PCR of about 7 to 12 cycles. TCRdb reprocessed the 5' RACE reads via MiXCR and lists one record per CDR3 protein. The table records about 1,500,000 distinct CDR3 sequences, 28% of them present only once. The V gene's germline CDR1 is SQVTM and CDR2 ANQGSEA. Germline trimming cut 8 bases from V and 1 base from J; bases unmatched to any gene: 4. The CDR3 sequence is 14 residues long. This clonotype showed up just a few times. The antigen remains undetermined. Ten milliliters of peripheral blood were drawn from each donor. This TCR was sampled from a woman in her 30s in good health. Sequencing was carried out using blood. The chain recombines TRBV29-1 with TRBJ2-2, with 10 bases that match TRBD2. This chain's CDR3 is CSIRTSGNTGELFF. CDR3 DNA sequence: TGCAGCATTCGGACTAGCGGGAACACCGGGGAGCTGTTTTTT.